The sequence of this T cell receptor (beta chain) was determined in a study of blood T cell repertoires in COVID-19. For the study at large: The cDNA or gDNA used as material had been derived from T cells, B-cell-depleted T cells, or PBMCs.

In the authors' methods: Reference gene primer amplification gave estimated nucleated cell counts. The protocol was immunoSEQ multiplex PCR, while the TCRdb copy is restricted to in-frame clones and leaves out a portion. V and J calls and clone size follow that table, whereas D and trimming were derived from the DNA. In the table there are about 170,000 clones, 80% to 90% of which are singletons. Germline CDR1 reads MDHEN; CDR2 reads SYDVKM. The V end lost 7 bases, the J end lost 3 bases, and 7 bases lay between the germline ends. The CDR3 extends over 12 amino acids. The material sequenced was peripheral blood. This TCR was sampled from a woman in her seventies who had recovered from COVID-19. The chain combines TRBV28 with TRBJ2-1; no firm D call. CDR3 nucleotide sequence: TGTGCCAGCACCTCTAACTACAATGAGCAGTTCTTC. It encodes CASTSNYNEQFF.